These 2 T cell receptor beta chains came from one sample sequenced in a study of cytotoxic CD8 clonotypes in ibrutinib-treated CLL. Assay: immunoSEQ multiplex PCR; the TCRdb copy retains only in-frame clones and omits some. The top ten clones hold approximately 10% of a sample with some 200,000 clones, roughly 73% of them seen once. The source was PBMCs, collected after 12 months of ibrutinib treatment. The source is a human donor with chronic lymphocytic leukemia.

V is TRBV19 and J is TRBJ2-7, with TRBD1 matching over 12 bases. This CDR3 is built from 14 residues. Germline CDR1 reads LNHDA; CDR2 reads SQIVND (reference sequence). With V trimmed by 4 bases and J by 2 bases, 0 bases remained unmatched. CDR3 amino acids: CASSRDRGPYEQYF. CDR3 nucleotide sequence: TGTGCCAGTAGTAGGGACAGGGGGCCCTACGAGCAGTACTTC.

The chain combines TRBV5-1 with TRBJ1-2, with D possibly matching TRBD1 (5 bases). CDR3 size: 15 residues. V was cut by 3 bases and J by 6 bases, with 18 bases left in between. In germline, CDR1 is SGHRS, CDR2 YFSETQ. This CDR3 is CASSWARGGTDGYTF. CDR3 sequence (DNA): TGCGCCAGCAGCTGGGCACGGGGAGGGACGGATGGCTACACCTTC.